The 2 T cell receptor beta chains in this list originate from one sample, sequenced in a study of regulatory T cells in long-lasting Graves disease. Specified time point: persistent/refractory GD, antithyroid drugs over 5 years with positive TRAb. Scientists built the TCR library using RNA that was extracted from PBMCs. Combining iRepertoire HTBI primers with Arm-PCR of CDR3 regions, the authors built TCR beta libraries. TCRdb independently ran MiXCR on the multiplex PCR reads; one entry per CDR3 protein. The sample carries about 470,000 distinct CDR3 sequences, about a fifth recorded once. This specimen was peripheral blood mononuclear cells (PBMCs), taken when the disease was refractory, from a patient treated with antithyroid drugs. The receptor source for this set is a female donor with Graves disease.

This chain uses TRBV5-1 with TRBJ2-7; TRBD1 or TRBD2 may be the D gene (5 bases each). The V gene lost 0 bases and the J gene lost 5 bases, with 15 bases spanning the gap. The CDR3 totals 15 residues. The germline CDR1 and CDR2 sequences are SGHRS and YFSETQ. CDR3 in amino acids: CASSLVGRELNEQYF. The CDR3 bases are TGCGCCAGCAGCTTGGTCGGCAGGGAGTTAAACGAGCAGTACTTC.

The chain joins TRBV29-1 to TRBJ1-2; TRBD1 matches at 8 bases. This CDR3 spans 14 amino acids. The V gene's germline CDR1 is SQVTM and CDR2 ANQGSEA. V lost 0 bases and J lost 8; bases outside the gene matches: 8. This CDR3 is CSVEDISGGGGYTF. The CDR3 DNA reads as TGCAGCGTTGAAGATATTTCAGGGGGCGGCGGCTACACCTTC.